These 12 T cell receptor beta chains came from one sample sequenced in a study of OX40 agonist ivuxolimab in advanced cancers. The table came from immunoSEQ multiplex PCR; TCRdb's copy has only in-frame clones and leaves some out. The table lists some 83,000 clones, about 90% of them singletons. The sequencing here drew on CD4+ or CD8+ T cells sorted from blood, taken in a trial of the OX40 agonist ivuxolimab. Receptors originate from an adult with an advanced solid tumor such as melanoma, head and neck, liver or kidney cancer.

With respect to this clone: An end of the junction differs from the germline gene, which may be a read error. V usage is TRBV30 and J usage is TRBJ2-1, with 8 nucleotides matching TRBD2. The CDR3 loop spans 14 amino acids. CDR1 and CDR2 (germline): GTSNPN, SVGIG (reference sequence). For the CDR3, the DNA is TGTGCCTGGAGCTTAGCGGGGTCCTCCAATGAGCAGTTCTTC. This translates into CAWSLAGSSNEQFF.

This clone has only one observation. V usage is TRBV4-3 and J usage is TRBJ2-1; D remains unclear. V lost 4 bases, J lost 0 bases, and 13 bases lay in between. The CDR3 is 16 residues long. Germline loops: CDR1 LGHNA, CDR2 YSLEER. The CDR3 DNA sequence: TGCGCCAGCAGCCGCTTGACCGCCAGCTCCTACAATGAGCAGTTCTTC. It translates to CASSRLTASSYNEQFF.

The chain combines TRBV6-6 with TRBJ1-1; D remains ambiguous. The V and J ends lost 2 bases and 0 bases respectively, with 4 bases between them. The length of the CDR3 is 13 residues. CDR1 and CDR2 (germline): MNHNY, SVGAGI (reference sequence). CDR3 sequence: CASSYEMNTEAFF. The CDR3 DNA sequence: TGTGCCAGCAGTTACGAAATGAACACTGAAGCTTTCTTT.

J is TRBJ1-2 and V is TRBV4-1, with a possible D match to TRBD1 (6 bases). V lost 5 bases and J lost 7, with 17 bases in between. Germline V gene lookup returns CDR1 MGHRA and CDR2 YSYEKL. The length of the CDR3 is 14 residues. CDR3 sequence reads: CASSYSRGAGGYTF. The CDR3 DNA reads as TGCGCCAGCAGCTATAGCCGGGGGGCGGGTGGCTACACCTTC.

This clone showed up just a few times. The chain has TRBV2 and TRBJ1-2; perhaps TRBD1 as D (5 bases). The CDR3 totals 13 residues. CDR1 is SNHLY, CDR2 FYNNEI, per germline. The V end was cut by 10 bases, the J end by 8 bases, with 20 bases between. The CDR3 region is CAKPKQDFGGYTF. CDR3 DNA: TGTGCCAAGCCCAAACAGGATTTCGGGGGCTACACCTTC.

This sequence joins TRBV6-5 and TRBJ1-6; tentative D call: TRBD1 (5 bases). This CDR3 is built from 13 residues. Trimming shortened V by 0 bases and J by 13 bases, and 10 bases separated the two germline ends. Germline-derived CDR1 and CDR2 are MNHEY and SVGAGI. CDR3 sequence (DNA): TGTGCCAGCAGTTACTCGGACAATGCTCCCCTCCACTTT. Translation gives CASSYSDNAPLHF.

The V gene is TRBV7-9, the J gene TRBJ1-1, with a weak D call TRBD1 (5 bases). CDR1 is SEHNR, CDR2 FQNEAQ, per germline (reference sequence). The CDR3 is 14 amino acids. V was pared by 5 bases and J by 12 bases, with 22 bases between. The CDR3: CASSPGAGPISTFF. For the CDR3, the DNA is TGTGCCAGCAGCCCCGGGGCAGGTCCAATTTCGACTTTCTTT.

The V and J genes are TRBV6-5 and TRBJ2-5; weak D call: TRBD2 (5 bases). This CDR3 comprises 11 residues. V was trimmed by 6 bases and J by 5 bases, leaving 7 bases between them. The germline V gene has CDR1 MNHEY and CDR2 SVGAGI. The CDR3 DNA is TGTGCCAGCAGGGGCGGGGAGACCCAGTACTTC. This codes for CASRGGETQYF.

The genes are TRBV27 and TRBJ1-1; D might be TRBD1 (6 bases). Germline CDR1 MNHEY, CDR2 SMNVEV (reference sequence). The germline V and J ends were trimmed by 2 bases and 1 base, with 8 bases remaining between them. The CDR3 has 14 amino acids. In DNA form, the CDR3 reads TGTGCCAGCAGTTTAAGGGACAAGAACACTGAAGCTTTCTTT. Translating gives CASSLRDKNTEAFF.

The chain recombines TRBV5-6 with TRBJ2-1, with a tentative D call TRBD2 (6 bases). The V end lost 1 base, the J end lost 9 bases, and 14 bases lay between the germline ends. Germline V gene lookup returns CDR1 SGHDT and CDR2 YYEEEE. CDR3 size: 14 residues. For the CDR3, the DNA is TGTGCCAGCAGCTTGAGTCGGAGGGGCGGTGAGCAGTTCTTC. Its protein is CASSLSRRGGEQFF.

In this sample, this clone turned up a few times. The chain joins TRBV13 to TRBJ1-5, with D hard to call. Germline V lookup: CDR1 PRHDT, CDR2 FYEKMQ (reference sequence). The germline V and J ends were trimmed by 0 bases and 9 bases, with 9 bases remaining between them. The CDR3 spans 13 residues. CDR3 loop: CASSLGRGPPQHF. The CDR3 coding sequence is TGTGCCAGCAGCTTAGGGCGGGGTCCGCCCCAGCATTTT.

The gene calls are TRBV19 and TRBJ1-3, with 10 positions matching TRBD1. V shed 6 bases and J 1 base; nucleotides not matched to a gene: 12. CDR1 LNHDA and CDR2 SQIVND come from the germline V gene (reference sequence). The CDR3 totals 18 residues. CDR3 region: CASSTWTGGLGSGNTIYF. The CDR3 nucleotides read TGTGCCAGTAGCACATGGACAGGGGGTCTAGGATCTGGAAACACCATATATTTT.